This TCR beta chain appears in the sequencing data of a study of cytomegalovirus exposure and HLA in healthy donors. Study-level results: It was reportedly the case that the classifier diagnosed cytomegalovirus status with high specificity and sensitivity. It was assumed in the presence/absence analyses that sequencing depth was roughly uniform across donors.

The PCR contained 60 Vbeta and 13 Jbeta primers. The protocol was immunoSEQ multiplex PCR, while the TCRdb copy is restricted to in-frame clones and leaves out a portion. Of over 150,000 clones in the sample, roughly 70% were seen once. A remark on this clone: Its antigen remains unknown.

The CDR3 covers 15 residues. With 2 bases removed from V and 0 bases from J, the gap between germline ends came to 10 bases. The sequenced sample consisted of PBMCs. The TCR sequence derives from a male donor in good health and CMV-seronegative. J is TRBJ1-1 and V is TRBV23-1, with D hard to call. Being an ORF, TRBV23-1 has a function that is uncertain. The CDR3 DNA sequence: TGCGCCAGCAGTCAACAAGAGGTGATGAACACTGAAGCTTTCTTT. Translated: CASSQQEVMNTEAFF.